This T cell receptor (beta chain) comes out of a study of T cells in Graves' hyperthyroidism and ophthalmopathy (dated by TCRdb to between 2017 and 2020). Study-wide context: To identify TCR V-J signatures that set the groups apart, the researchers used a discovery cohort of 100 or so patients, made up of 40 to 45 with Graves' ophthalmopathy and around 58 with stable Graves' hyperthyroidism. Whether ophthalmopathy could be predicted prospectively was tested in an independent validation cohort made up of about 20 hyperthyroidism patients plus 17 patients who later progressed to ophthalmopathy. The 100 or so discovery patients were randomly split 7:3 into training and test sets. In addition, the study compared T-cell repertoires in thyroid tissue and in blood from roughly six Graves' hyperthyroidism patients. After blood sampling, hyperthyroidism patients were treated with methimazole at a starting dose of 30 mg daily, and ophthalmopathy patients were treated with high-dose intravenous methylprednisolone. According to the paper, TCR Vbeta CDR3 sequencing was carried out on some 140 peripheral blood samples, which came from 40 to 45 ophthalmopathy, around 75 hyperthyroidism and roughly 17 progressor patients. Broader findings and caveats from the paper: In validation, the model predicted progression to ophthalmopathy a median of roughly 6.1 months before onset, with over 55% sensitivity and 72.22% specificity. A model built on a 13 V-J signature distinguished ophthalmopathy from stable hyperthyroidism, reaching 87.88% sensitivity and about 81% specificity in cross-validation and 80%/75% in testing. Most expanded thyroid clonotypes (frequency above 0.001) were also detected in blood, a finding suggesting that blood repertoires may reflect thyroid immune responses. Sample size was not statistically predetermined, and investigators were not blinded to group allocation.

V loses 5 bases, J loses 4 bases, and the germline ends lie 15 bases apart. The CDR3 spans 14 residues, from the cysteine through the phenylalanine. Only the CDR3 DNA stays, 42 bases, in frame from base 1. This clonotype came up a few times. This clone's antigen is unknown. It has no much larger one-base neighbor in the sample; base qualities were not kept. TCR beta CDR3 regions were amplified from RNA transcripts. The first round of RT-PCR for the TCR CDR3 was performed with the HTBI primer set and the Qiagen OneStep RT-PCR kit. A second multiplex PCR round built the libraries, followed by size selection and purification. The libraries were sequenced on an Illumina HiSeq2000 using paired-end 100 bp reads. In the paper's pipeline: SOAPnuke was used to process the raw data, throwing out any read that contained adapters or uncalled bases, had a mean Phred below 15, or lacked an exact constant-primer or identifier match. COPE v1.2.5 was used to merge the high-quality paired reads, and each unique nucleotide sequence was defined as a clonotype. MiTCR v1.1 was used to align the clonotypes against IMGT TRBV, TRBD and TRBJ reference segments. The analysis included only V-J combinations with a frequency above 0.0001, which together covered around 99% of the repertoires. A TCS score was defined as the ratio between F50 (clonal expansion) and ExV (chaos), using BLOSUM62-based TCRdist between CDR3 peptides within each V-J. Welch's t-statistics and random forest reduced 450 to 600 V-J features to about 13, which were used in a naive Bayes classifier (R e1071). Clones were called with MiXCR by TCRdb after fastp trimmed the public reads at Q25, and only in-frame beta chains were retained. Merged by CDR3 protein, the rows form single entries marked with the most common genes and DNA. TCRdb's processing, not the study's, gives the V and J calls here. Recorded for this sample are just over 550,000 distinct CDR3 sequences; 40% to 55% of them occurred a single time. About 7.8% of the sample is in the top ten clones.

Graves' hyperthyroidism was defined as stable when no progression to ophthalmopathy occurred over 18 months of follow-up. Hyperthyroidism patients were aged 18 to 65 years and newly diagnosed, with disease duration of less than 2 months. Patients with uncontrolled infections, other autoimmune diseases, pregnancy or lactation were excluded. Diagnoses were established on the basis of clinical symptoms, serum thyroxine and TRAb, thyroid ultrasound, and orbital computed tomography. Trizol reagent was used to extract total RNA, and RNA quality was then checked on an Agilent 2100 Bioanalyzer. Sample: peripheral blood or thyroid tissue (not recorded which). The TCR sequence derives from a woman aged 18 to 35 with Graves' hyperthyroidism. Donor details come from another sample of the same person, matched by shared clones. Recombination joined TRBV12-3 or TRBV12-4 with TRBJ2-7; TRBD1 is possibly the D segment (6 matching bases). The encoded CDR3 is CASSQAPGTYEQYF. The nucleotides read TGTGCCAGCAGTCAGGCGCCGGGGACATACGAGCAGTACTTC.